The 26 T cell receptor beta chains below were found in one sample sequenced in a study of blood T cell repertoires in COVID-19. Clones were sequenced by immunoSEQ multiplex PCR, and TCRdb holds only the in-frame ones, with some missing. Counted here are some 220,000 clones, roughly four fifths occurring once; the ten biggest clones make up approximately 2.9%. Material: peripheral blood. The receptor source for this set is a young woman who had recovered from COVID-19.

This sequence joins TRBV5-4 and TRBJ1-1, with TRBD1 matching 7 bases. V gave up 0 bases and J gave up 5 bases; unmatched junction bases: 4. Germline V lookup: CDR1 SGHNT, CDR2 YYREEE (reference sequence). The length of the CDR3 is 14 residues. The CDR3 reads CASSLDRGGTEAFF. CDR3 nucleotide sequence: TGTGCCAGCAGCTTGGACAGGGGCGGAACTGAAGCTTTCTTT.

This chain uses TRBV28 with TRBJ2-6; maybe TRBD1 (6 bases). The CDR3 is made up of 15 amino acids. Germline CDR1 is MDHEN and CDR2 is SYDVKM. Trimming took off 6 bases at V and 4 bases at J, with 13 bases between the two ends. The CDR3 bases are TGTGCCAGCAGCAATACAGGGACAGGGGCCAACGTCCTGACTTTC. This translates into CASSNTGTGANVLTF.

This rearrangement joins TRBV24-1 to TRBJ2-1, with 16 bases fitting TRBD2. Germline-derived CDR1 and CDR2 are KGHDR and SFDVKD. The J segment lost 0 bases and the V segment lost 4 bases, leaving 5 bases of the junction unmatched. CDR3 length equals 19 residues. CDR3 in DNA: TGTGCCACCAGTGAGCCTGGGACTAGCGGGAGGGTCTCCTACAATGAGCAGTTCTTC. Protein: CATSEPGTSGRVSYNEQFF.

This clone was seen a single time. The CDR3 is CASSGAADSSYNEQFF. The CDR3 coding sequence is TGTGCCAGCAGCGGCGCCGCGGATTCCTCCTACAATGAGCAGTTCTTC. V is TRBV9 and J is TRBJ2-1; D call uncertain. This CDR3 has 16 amino acids. CDR1 and CDR2 (germline): SGDLS, YYNGEE. V lost 3 bases to trimming and J lost 0 bases, with 13 bases between them.

This clone was counted a single time. The J gene is TRBJ2-5, the V gene TRBV5-3; weak D call: TRBD1 (6 bases). TRBV5-3 is placed among ORFs of uncertain function. The CDR3 totals 14 residues. V dropped 0 bases and J dropped 0 bases, with 6 bases sitting between them. DNA of the CDR3: TGTGCCAGAAGCTTGGGGGGGCACCAAGAGACCCAGTACTTC. It yields the protein CARSLGGHQETQYF.

The rearrangement joins TRBV12-3 or TRBV12-4 to TRBJ2-5; D ambiguous. This CDR3 spans 11 amino acids. V gave up 4 bases and J gave up 2 bases, with 2 bases separating them. CDR3 bases: TGTGCCAGCAGTTCACAAGAGACCCAGTACTTC. It is translated as CASSSQETQYF.

The CDR3 DNA reads as TGTGCCACCAGCAGAGGGGGCGGGAGGGCCAACACCGGGGAGCTGTTTTTT. Protein sequence: CATSRGGGRANTGELFF. The J gene is TRBJ2-2, the V gene TRBV15; the match to TRBD2 covers 9 bases. Germline CDR1 reads LNHNV; CDR2 reads YYDKDF (reference sequence). This CDR3 has 17 residues. The V gene end was trimmed by 1 base and the J gene end by 2 bases; junction bases not matched to a gene: 5.

The chain has TRBV10-1 and TRBJ2-2; TRBD1 agrees at 8 bases. Germline CDR1 reads WNHNN; CDR2 reads SYGVQD (reference sequence). The CDR3 sequence is 16 residues long. V dropped 1 base and J dropped 5; count of bases not matched to a gene: 6. Here the CDR3 DNA reads TGCGCCAGCAGTGAGTTGGCAGGGGGCCCGACCGGGGAGCTGTTTTTT. Its protein is CASSELAGGPTGELFF.

The V call is TRBV5-6, the J call TRBJ2-7; 7 bases are a match to TRBD2. The junction had 5 bases not matched to a gene; V was cut back by 0 bases and J by 2 bases. This CDR3 comprises 15 residues. In germline, CDR1 is SGHDT, CDR2 YYEEEE. The CDR3 DNA reads TGTGCCAGCAGCTTGGTTTTTAGCGGGCCCTACGAGCAGTACTTC. Translation gives CASSLVFSGPYEQYF.

This chain joins TRBV6-5 and TRBJ2-2; D perhaps matches TRBD1 (5 bases). The length of the CDR3 is 14 residues. The germline V gene has CDR1 MNHEY and CDR2 SVGAGI. V was cut by 7 bases and J by 1 base, with 10 bases left in between. This chain's CDR3 is CASTIGVNTGELFF. CDR3 sequence (DNA): TGTGCCAGCACGATAGGGGTGAACACCGGGGAGCTGTTTTTT.

The count of this clone is one. V usage is TRBV9 and J usage is TRBJ1-6; tentatively, D is TRBD1 (5 bases). There are 13 residues in the CDR3. Germline CDR1 is SGDLS and CDR2 is YYNGEE. V dropped 3 bases and J dropped 10 bases, with 11 bases sitting between them. The CDR3: CASSAGGTSPLHF. CDR3 in DNA: TGTGCCAGCAGCGCGGGGGGGACCTCACCCCTCCACTTT.

This clone was picked up a small number of times. The chain has TRBV7-9 and TRBJ2-1, with TRBD2 identical over 10 bases. CDR1 SEHNR and CDR2 FQNEAQ come from the germline V gene (reference sequence). This CDR3 has 13 amino acids. V shed 3 bases and J 9 bases; nucleotides not matched to a gene: 2. Here the CDR3 reads CASSLRTSGEQFF. CDR3 nucleotides: TGTGCCAGCAGCTTGCGGACTAGCGGTGAGCAGTTCTTC.

This clone appeared a single time. The rearrangement links TRBV6-5 to TRBJ1-6, with D unresolved. Germline loops: CDR1 MNHEY, CDR2 SVGAGI. Trimming shortened V by 2 bases and J by 15 bases, and 14 bases separated the two germline ends. The CDR3 is 13 residues long. The CDR3 loop reads CASSYLVRQILHF. In DNA, the CDR3 is TGTGCCAGCAGTTACCTCGTCAGGCAGATCCTCCACTTT.

This chain uses TRBV3-1 (or the pseudogene TRBV3-2) with TRBJ2-1; 11 bases align to TRBD2. J gave up 2 bases and V 2 bases, and 5 bases lay outside the gene matches. The germline V gene encodes CDR1 LGHDT and CDR2 YNNKEL (reference sequence). The CDR3 totals 17 residues. The chain's CDR3 is CASSQSSGRGTYNEQFF. CDR3 sequence (DNA): TGTGCCAGCAGCCAAAGTAGCGGGAGGGGAACCTACAATGAGCAGTTCTTC.

This chain joins TRBV6-5 and TRBJ2-3, with D perhaps TRBD2 (6 bases). Germline loops: CDR1 MNHEY, CDR2 SVGAGI. V gave up 4 bases and J gave up 0 bases, with 8 bases separating them. CDR3 length: 14 amino acids. The CDR3 spells CASSFSGSTDTQYF. As DNA, the CDR3 is TGTGCCAGCAGTTTTAGCGGTAGCACAGATACGCAGTATTTT.

The chain carries TRBV2 and TRBJ2-5; 8 bases align to TRBD1. The CDR3 covers 13 residues. Losses at the gene ends were 4 bases for V and 3 bases for J; bases not matched to a gene: 1. CDR1 is SNHLY and CDR2 is FYNNEI in the germline V gene. The CDR3 sequence is CASSGTGKETQYF. As DNA, the CDR3 is TGTGCCAGCAGTGGGACAGGGAAAGAGACCCAGTACTTC. Supplemented by reference TRBV2 and TRBJ2-5, the full variable domain reads EPEVTQTPSHQVTQMGQEVILRCVPISNHLYFYWYRQILGQKVEFLVSFYNNEISEKSEIFDDQFSVERPDGSNFTLKIRSTKLEDSAMYFCASSGTGKETQYFGPGTRLLVL.

This chain links TRBV5-6 with TRBJ2-7; D not resolved. Germline V gene sequence: CDR1 SGHDT, CDR2 YYEEEE. Trimming left V 4 bases short and J 5 bases short, with 19 bases between. The CDR3 contains 15 residues. CDR3 DNA: TGTGCCAGCAGCCGCCCCCACAGTTCCGGCGACGAGCAGTACTTC. Translation gives CASSRPHSSGDEQYF. The variable domain in full, with the rest retrieved from reference TRBV5-6 and TRBJ2-7, is DAGVTQSPTHLIKTRGQQVTLRCSPKSGHDTVSWYQQALGQGPQFIFQYYEEEERQRGNFPDRFSGHQFPNYSSELNVNALLLGDSALYLCASSRPHSSGDEQYFGPGTRLTVT.

The V gene is TRBV7-9, the J gene TRBJ2-5; 7 bases match TRBD2. The J segment lost 7 bases and the V segment lost 5 bases, leaving 1 base of the junction unmatched. Germline V gene data show CDR1 as SEHNR and CDR2 as FQNEAQ (reference sequence). The CDR3 totals 11 residues. CDR3 in DNA: TGTGCCAGCAGCACGGGGGGGACCCAGTACTTC. Its protein is CASSTGGTQYF.

V gene TRBV7-9 combines with J gene TRBJ2-7; possibly TRBD1 for D (7 bases). The V end lost 4 bases, the J end lost 2 bases, and 12 bases lay between the germline ends. Germline V gene lookup returns CDR1 SEHNR and CDR2 FQNEAQ (reference sequence). CDR3 size: 14 residues. The CDR3 bases are TGTGCCAGCAGCTCCGGGGGACAGCCCTACGAGCAGTACTTC. This gives the protein CASSSGGQPYEQYF.

The chain combines TRBV6-5 with TRBJ2-7; D is perhaps TRBD1 (6 bases). Trimming stripped 6 bases from V and 2 bases from J, with 11 bases between. This CDR3 has 13 amino acids. Germline CDR1 is MNHEY and CDR2 is SVGAGI. DNA for the CDR3: TGTGCCAGCAGCGGACAGTCTACCTACGAGCAGTACTTC. Its translation: CASSGQSTYEQYF.

Comment on this clone: The sample holds other DNA sequences that translate to the same CDR3. The rearrangement links TRBV5-1 to TRBJ2-3; D not certain. V lost 0 bases and J 0 bases, leaving 8 bases between the germline ends. In germline, CDR1 is SGHRS, CDR2 YFSETQ. This CDR3 is built from 15 residues. The CDR3 is CASSLVGGSTDTQYF. The CDR3 DNA sequence: TGCGCCAGCAGCTTGGTAGGCGGTAGCACAGATACGCAGTATTTT.

The chain joins TRBV27 to TRBJ2-3; no definite D call. The germline V and J ends were trimmed by 2 bases and 3 bases, with 15 bases remaining between them. The CDR3 extends over 16 amino acids. Looked up from germline, CDR1 is MNHEY and CDR2 is SMNVEV (reference sequence). CDR3: CASSLLQSMETDTQYF. The DNA for the CDR3 is TGTGCCAGCAGTTTACTTCAGAGTATGGAGACAGATACGCAGTATTTT.

The rearrangement uses TRBV6-4 and TRBJ1-1; unclear D gene. Germline CDR1 and CDR2: MRHNA and SNTAGT. This CDR3 is built from 16 residues. CDR3 coding DNA: TGTACCTCCAGGCGGGCAACGGAGGTAAAGAACACTGAAGCTTTCTTT. This encodes CTSRRATEVKNTEAFF.

The chain links TRBV7-2 to TRBJ2-2; D is unresolved. The V and J ends lost 5 bases and 3 bases respectively, with 22 bases between them. The CDR3 contains 18 residues. Germline V gene sequence: CDR1 SGHTA, CDR2 FQGNSA. The CDR3 nucleotides are TGTGCCAGCAGCGGGTCGGAGCCCCGTTACGAATACACCGGGGAGCTGTTTTTT. Protein: CASSGSEPRYEYTGELFF.

The rearrangement links TRBV24-1 to TRBJ1-2; 7 bases agree with TRBD1. The length of the CDR3 is 15 residues. V was pared by 5 bases and J by 2 bases, with 7 bases of the junction left unmatched. Germline loops: CDR1 KGHDR, CDR2 SFDVKD. DNA for the CDR3: TGTGCCACCAGTGGGACAGGAGCGGCCAACTATGGCTACACCTTC. Translation gives CATSGTGAANYGYTF.

The J gene is TRBJ2-5, the V gene TRBV7-2, with a weak D call TRBD2 (6 bases). There are 16 residues in the CDR3. Germline V lookup: CDR1 SGHTA, CDR2 FQGNSA. The CDR3 sequence: CAVDGSRPEGRETQYF. The CDR3 nucleotides are TGTGCTGTAGACGGTAGCAGACCGGAGGGCCGGGAGACCCAGTACTTC.